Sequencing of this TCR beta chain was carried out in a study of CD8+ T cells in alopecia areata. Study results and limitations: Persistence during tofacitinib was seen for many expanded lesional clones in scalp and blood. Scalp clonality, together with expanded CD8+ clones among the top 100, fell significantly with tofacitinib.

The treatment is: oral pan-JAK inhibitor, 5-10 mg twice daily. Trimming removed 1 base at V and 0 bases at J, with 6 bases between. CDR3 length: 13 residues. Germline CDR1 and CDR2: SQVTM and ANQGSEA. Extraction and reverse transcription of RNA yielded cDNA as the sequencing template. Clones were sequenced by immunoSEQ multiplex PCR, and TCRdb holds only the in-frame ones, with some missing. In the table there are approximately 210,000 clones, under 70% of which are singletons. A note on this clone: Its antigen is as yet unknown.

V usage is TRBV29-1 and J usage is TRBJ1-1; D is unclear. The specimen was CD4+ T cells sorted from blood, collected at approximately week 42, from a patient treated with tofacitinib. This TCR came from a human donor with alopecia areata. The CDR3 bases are TGCAGCGTTGAAGCACAGCTGAACACTGAAGCTTTCTTT. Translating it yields CSVEAQLNTEAFF. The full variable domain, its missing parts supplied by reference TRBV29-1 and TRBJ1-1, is SAVISQKPSRDICQRGTSLTIQCQVDSQVTMMFWYRQQPGQSLTLIATANQGSEATYESGFVIDKFPISRPNLTFSTLTVSNMSPEDSSIYLCSVEAQLNTEAFFGQGTRLTVV.